Reported below is one T cell receptor beta chain. Its antigen is unidentified. These data are taken from a study of lymphopenia after photon versus proton radiotherapy. Assay: immunoSEQ multiplex PCR; the TCRdb copy retains only in-frame clones and omits some. The sample holds tens of thousands of clones, 80% to 90% seen once. Overall study findings and caveats: Relative stability marked proton patients; photon patients lost diversity and naive cells. After the lymphocyte nadir, photon-treated repertoires showed oligoclonal expansion, especially of CD8+ Temra cells.

V shed 7 bases, J shed 7 bases, and the junction held 12 bases outside the gene matches. CDR3 length: 15 residues. Germline CDR1 reads MNHEY; CDR2 reads SVGAGI. V usage is TRBV6-5 and J usage is TRBJ2-1; 8 bases map to TRBD1. The sample was peripheral blood, taken from a patient treated with proton-based radiotherapy. The TCR was taken from a woman in her 70s with pancreatic cancer. Some clones in this sample may be carry-over from other donors' samples. The CDR3 sequence is CASIVDRGGRNEQFF. CDR3 bases: TGTGCCAGCATTGTAGACAGGGGTGGAAGGAATGAGCAGTTCTTC.